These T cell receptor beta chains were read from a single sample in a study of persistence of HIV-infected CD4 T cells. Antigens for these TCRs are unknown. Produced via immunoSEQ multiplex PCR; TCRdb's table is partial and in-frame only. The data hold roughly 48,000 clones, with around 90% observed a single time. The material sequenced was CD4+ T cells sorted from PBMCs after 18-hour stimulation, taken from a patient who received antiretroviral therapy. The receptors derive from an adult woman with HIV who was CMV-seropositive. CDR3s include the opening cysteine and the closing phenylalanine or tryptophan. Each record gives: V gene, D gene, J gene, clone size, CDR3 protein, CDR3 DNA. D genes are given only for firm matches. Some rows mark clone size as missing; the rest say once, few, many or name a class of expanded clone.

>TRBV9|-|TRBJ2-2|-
CASSADRGAANTGELFF
TGTGCCAGCAGCGCCGACCGCGGGGCCGCGAACACCGGGGAGCTGTTTTTT
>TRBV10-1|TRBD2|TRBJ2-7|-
CASSGGGAGEQYF
TGCGCCAGCAGTGGCGGGGGTGCTGGCGAGCAGTACTTC
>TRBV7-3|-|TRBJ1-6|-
CASSLGRENSPLHF
TGTGCCAGCAGCTTAGGCAGGGAAAATTCACCCCTCCACTTT
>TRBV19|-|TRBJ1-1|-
CASSTSRNTEAFF
TGTGCCAGTAGTACCTCCCGGAACACTGAAGCTTTCTTT
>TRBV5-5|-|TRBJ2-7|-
CASSRSPGEGLEGEQYF
TGTGCCAGCAGCCGGTCCCCGGGGGAAGGTCTTGAGGGGGAGCAGTACTTC
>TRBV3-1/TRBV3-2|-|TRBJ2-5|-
CASSQTSDSKETQYF
TGTGCCAGCAGCCAGACTAGTGATTCAAAAGAGACCCAGTACTTC
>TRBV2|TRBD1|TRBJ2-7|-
CASSSDRGIRDEQYF
TGTGCCAGCAGTTCTGACAGGGGCATAAGGGACGAGCAGTACTTC
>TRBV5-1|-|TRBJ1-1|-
CASSLNQGNTEAFF
TGCGCCAGCAGTCTGAACCAGGGGAACACTGAAGCTTTCTTT
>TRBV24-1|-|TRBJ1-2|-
CATSDTDSYGYTF
TGTGCCACCAGTGATACGGACAGCTATGGCTACACCTTC
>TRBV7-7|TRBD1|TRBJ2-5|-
CASSLSPAGGGETQYF
TGTGCCAGCAGCCTCTCCCCGGCAGGGGGTGGCGAGACCCAGTACTTC
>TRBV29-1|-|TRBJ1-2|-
CSVEGYGYTF
TGCAGCGTTGAGGGGTATGGCTACACCTTC
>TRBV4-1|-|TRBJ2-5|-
CASSQGQQSGRETQYF
TGCGCCAGCAGCCAAGGCCAGCAGTCCGGACGGGAGACCCAGTACTTC
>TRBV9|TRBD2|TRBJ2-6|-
CASSVQFSGGAGANVLTF
TGTGCCAGCAGCGTACAGTTTAGCGGGGGGGCTGGGGCCAACGTCCTGACTTTC
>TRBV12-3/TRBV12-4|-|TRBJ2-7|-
CASSLEFSYEQYF
TGTGCCAGCAGTTTAGAGTTTTCCTACGAGCAGTACTTC
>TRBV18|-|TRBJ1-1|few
CASSTVTPGTEAFF
TGTGCCAGCTCGACGGTGACCCCGGGCACTGAAGCTTTCTTT
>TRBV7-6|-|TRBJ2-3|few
CASSLPQDTQYF
TGTGCCAGCAGCTTGCCCCAAGATACGCAGTATTTT
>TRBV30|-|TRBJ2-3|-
CAWSASGTQYF
TGTGCCTGGAGTGCCTCGGGAACGCAGTATTTT
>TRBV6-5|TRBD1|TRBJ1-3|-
CASSYSSDRGDNTIYF
TGTGCCAGCAGTTACTCCTCGGACAGGGGGGATAACACCATATATTTT
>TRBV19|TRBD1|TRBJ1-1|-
CATRDRVSAATEAFF
TGTGCCACCCGGGACAGGGTATCCGCGGCCACTGAAGCTTTCTTT
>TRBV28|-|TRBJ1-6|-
CASSFGSLPNSPLHF
TGTGCCAGCAGTTTTGGCAGCCTTCCGAATTCACCCCTCCACTTT
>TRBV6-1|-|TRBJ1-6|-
CASSEAQGPPLHF
TGTGCCAGCAGTGAGGCACAGGGCCCACCCCTCCACTTT
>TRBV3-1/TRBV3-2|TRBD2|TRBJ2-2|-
CASSQRPGLVAGELFF
TGTGCCAGCAGCCAACGACCGGGACTAGTCGCCGGGGAGCTGTTTTTT
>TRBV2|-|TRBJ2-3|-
CATKLASNWDTQYF
TGTGCCACCAAACTCGCGAGTAACTGGGATACGCAGTATTTT
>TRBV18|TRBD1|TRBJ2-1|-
CASSPGQGINNEQFF
TGTGCCAGCTCACCGGGACAGGGAATAAACAATGAGCAGTTCTTC
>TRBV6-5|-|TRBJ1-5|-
CASSPHEYSNQPQHF
TGTGCCAGCAGTCCCCATGAGTATAGCAATCAGCCCCAGCATTTT
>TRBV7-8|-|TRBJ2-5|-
CASSLNWRGETQYF
TGTGCCAGTAGTTTAAACTGGCGGGGAGAGACCCAGTACTTC
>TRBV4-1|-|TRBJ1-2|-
CASSQGSAGIVGYTF
TGCGCCAGCAGCCAAGGGTCGGCAGGGATTGTCGGCTACACCTTC
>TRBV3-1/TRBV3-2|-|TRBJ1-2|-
CASSQDGTGRGYTF
TGTGCCAGCAGCCAAGACGGGACCGGACGGGGCTACACCTTC
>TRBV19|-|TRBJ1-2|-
CASSIWEARGYTF
TGTGCCAGTAGTATTTGGGAAGCCCGGGGCTACACCTTC
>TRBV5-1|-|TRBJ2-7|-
CASSLQVAAGIDEQYF
TGCGCCAGCAGCTTGCAGGTCGCGGCAGGGATTGACGAGCAGTACTTC
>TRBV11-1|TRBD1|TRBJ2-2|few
CASSYDRVDTGELFF
TGTGCCAGCAGCTATGACAGGGTGGACACCGGGGAGCTGTTTTTT
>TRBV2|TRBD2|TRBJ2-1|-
CASSETSGGNEQFF
TGTGCCAGCAGTGAGACTAGCGGGGGAAATGAGCAGTTCTTC
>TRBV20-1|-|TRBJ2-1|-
CSALRANEQFF
TGCAGTGCCTTGCGGGCCAATGAGCAGTTCTTC
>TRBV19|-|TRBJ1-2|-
CATERTEYGYTF
TGTGCCACAGAAAGGACAGAATATGGCTACACCTTC
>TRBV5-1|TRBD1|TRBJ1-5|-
CASSPQGTATQPQHF
TGCGCCAGCAGCCCGCAGGGGACAGCAACTCAGCCCCAGCATTTT
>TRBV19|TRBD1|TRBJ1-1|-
CASSIVPGQGMNTEAFF
TGTGCCAGTAGTATAGTACCGGGACAGGGGATGAACACTGAAGCTTTCTTT
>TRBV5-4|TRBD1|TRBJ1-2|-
CASSLGDRRYGYTF
TGTGCCAGCAGCTTAGGGGACAGGAGATATGGCTACACCTTC
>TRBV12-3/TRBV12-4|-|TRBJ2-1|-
CASSLRSDEQFF
TGTGCCAGCAGTTTAAGGAGTGATGAGCAGTTCTTC
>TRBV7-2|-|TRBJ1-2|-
CASTTNYGYTF
TGTGCCAGCACCACTAACTATGGCTACACCTTC
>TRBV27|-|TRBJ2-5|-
CASSSRTGHETQYF
TGTGCCAGCAGTTCTCGGACGGGGCACGAGACCCAGTACTTC
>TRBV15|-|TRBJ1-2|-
CATSTPLTLDGYTF
TGTGCCACCAGCACCCCCCTAACTTTGGATGGCTACACCTTC
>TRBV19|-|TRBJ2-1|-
CASSDRNEQFF
TGTGCCAGTAGTGATCGGAATGAGCAGTTCTTC
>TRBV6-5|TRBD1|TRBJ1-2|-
CASSRDRGNYGYTF
TGTGCCAGCAGTAGGGACAGGGGTAACTATGGCTACACCTTC
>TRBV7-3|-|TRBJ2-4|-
CASSLGIPGGSIQYF
TGTGCCAGCAGCTTAGGAATCCCCGGGGGAAGCATTCAGTACTTC
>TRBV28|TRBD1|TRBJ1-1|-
CASFSAGGEGTEAFF
TGTGCCAGCTTTTCGGCAGGGGGCGAGGGAACTGAAGCTTTCTTT
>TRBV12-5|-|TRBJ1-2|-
CASASGDYGYTF
TGTGCTAGTGCGTCAGGGGACTATGGCTACACCTTC
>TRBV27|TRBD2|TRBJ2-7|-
CASSSSGSYEQYF
TGTGCCAGCAGTTCTAGCGGTTCCTACGAGCAGTACTTC
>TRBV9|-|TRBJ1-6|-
CASSVDGGGSPLHF
TGTGCCAGCAGCGTAGACGGGGGTGGGTCACCCCTCCACTTT
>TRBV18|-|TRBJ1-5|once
CASSPIATLISNQPQHF
TGTGCCAGCTCACCAATTGCGACGTTAATTAGCAATCAGCCCCAGCATTTT
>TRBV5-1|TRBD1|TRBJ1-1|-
CASSEGTGPNTEAFF
TGCGCCAGCAGCGAGGGGACAGGACCGAACACTGAAGCTTTCTTT
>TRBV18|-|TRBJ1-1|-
CASSSGRNTEAFF
TGTGCCAGCTCCTCGGGACGGAACACTGAAGCTTTCTTT
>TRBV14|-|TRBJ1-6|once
CASSLGGDSSYNSPLHF
TGTGCCAGCAGCCTTGGAGGCGATAGCTCCTATAATTCACCCCTCCACTTT
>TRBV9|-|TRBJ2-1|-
CASSVGLGDNEQFF
TGTGCCAGCAGCGTAGGACTAGGGGACAATGAGCAGTTCTTC
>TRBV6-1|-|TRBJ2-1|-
CASSEARASSYYNEQFF
TGTGCCAGCAGTGAAGCTAGGGCCAGTTCCTACTACAATGAGCAGTTCTTC
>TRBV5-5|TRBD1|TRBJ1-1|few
CASSFSRQGSNTEAFF
TGTGCCAGCAGCTTCTCCAGACAGGGCTCGAACACTGAAGCTTTCTTT